The 23 T cell receptor beta chains reported below all come from one sample, sequenced in a study of spatial heterogeneity in lung cancer. Study conclusions and caveats: Tumoral mutation counts were tracked by counts of expanded intratumoral alpha and beta TCRs.

Time point given: sample taken at primary tumor resection. Their target antigens are unknown. TCRdb ran MiXCR on the 5' RACE reads and lists one entry per CDR3 protein. The sample consists of about 6,000 distinct CDR3 sequences, roughly 15% of them appearing once. The specimen was lung tumor tissue, collected at surgery. These receptors came from a male donor with early-stage non-small cell lung cancer.

This clonotype was seen ten or more times. The library was designed around alpha chains, so this beta chain is a stray read whose abundance carries little weight. The V and J genes are TRBV5-1 and TRBJ1-1; D is undetermined. Germline-derived CDR1 and CDR2 are SGHRS and YFSETQ. CDR3 length: 13 amino acids. V was cut by 4 bases and J by 0 bases, with 7 bases left in between. The CDR3 DNA follows: TGCGCCAGCAGCATTGGGCTGAACACTGAAGCTTTCTTT. Protein sequence: CASSIGLNTEAFF.

This clonotype qualifies as medium-sized. Found in a library prepared for alpha chains, this beta chain is an off-target read, and its abundance has little meaning. CDR3 region: CASSSRPPYEQYF. Written as DNA, the CDR3 is TGTGCCAGCAGTTCCAGGCCGCCCTACGAGCAGTACTTC. This chain links TRBV27 with TRBJ2-7; no reliable D call. The CDR3 runs 13 residues. The germline V gene encodes CDR1 MNHEY and CDR2 SMNVEV (reference sequence). Trimming left V 4 bases short and J 2 bases short, with 9 bases between.

In its sample, this clonotype was seen many times. A library made for alpha chains picked up this beta chain off target, so its size means little. The chain links TRBV25-1 to TRBJ2-2; 7 bases are a match to TRBD1. The CDR3 is 18 amino acids. Germline loops: CDR1 MGHDK, CDR2 SYGVNS. The J segment lost 1 base and the V segment lost 3 bases, leaving 11 bases of the junction unmatched. The CDR3 region is CASSDPTGQVQNTGELFF. In nucleotides, the CDR3 is TGTGCCAGCAGTGATCCGACAGGACAGGTCCAGAACACCGGGGAGCTGTTTTTT.

To note about this clonotype: A library made for alpha chains picked up this beta chain off target, so its size means little. The chain employs TRBV18 and TRBJ1-4; D call uncertain. Deletions cut 3 bases from V and 0 bases from J, with 8 bases between. Looked up from germline, CDR1 is KGHSH and CDR2 is LQKENI. The CDR3 contains 15 residues. Here the CDR3 DNA reads TGTGCCAGCTCACCGAGGTCTGCAACTAATGAAAAACTGTTTTTT. This encodes CASSPRSATNEKLFF.

By frequency in the sample, this clonotype is medium-sized. A library prepared for alpha chains yielded this beta chain as an off-target read; its size is of little meaning. The rearrangement uses TRBV5-4 and TRBJ2-2, with 7 bases fitting TRBD1. Germline V lookup: CDR1 SGHNT, CDR2 YYREEE (reference sequence). This CDR3 spans 15 amino acids. V was clipped by 0 bases and J by 6 bases; unmatched bases: 5. CDR3 amino acids: CASSLAAGGPGELFF. The CDR3 DNA reads as TGTGCCAGCAGCTTGGCGGCAGGGGGACCCGGGGAGCTGTTTTTT.

Within the sample, this clonotype is medium-sized. Being off target in a library aimed at alpha chains, this beta chain has a size of little meaning. The CDR3, as DNA: TGTGCCACCAGTGATTCCGGGACTAGCCCTTACGAGCAGTACTTC. Its protein product is CATSDSGTSPYEQYF. The chain employs TRBV24-1 and TRBJ2-7; TRBD2 matches 9 bases. The length of the CDR3 is 15 residues. The germline CDR1 and CDR2 sequences are KGHDR and SFDVKD. Unmatched junction bases numbered 5, after V lost 2 bases and J lost 4 bases.

This clonotype was observed many times. Within a library made for alpha chains, this beta chain is off target, and its count is uninformative. The DNA of the CDR3 is TGTGCCAGCAGCTTGCTGCGCAAGAGCACAGATACGCAGTATTTT. This sequence encodes CASSLLRKSTDTQYF. The chain recombines TRBV7-8 with TRBJ2-3; no clear D gene. Germline values: CDR1 SGHVS, CDR2 FQNEAQ. The CDR3 totals 15 residues. V lost 3 bases and J 0 bases, leaving 10 bases between the germline ends.

This clonotype was detected only a few times. This beta chain is off target for a library built for alpha chains, so its abundance means little. The rearrangement links TRBV20-1 to TRBJ2-5; 13 bases map to TRBD2. The ends lost 5 bases at V and 5 bases at J; junction bases unmatched: 5. The CDR3 extends over 14 amino acids. Germline-derived CDR1 and CDR2 are DFQATT and SNEGSKA (reference sequence). The CDR3, as DNA: TGCAGTGCTTCTCGGACTAGCGGGGGCGAGACCCAGTACTTC. Translating gives CSASRTSGGETQYF.

Many counts were recorded for this clonotype. This beta chain was picked up by a library intended for alpha chains and is off target, so its count carries little meaning. The chain joins TRBV3-1 to TRBJ2-2; weak D call: TRBD2 (6 bases). V was shortened by 6 bases and J by 3 bases, with 14 bases between the two germline ends. The CDR3 is 15 amino acids. Germline V gives CDR1 LGHDT, CDR2 YNNKEL (reference sequence). The CDR3 nucleotides are TGTGCCAGCAGGCTGGGGACTCAGTACACCGGGGAGCTGTTTTTT. It encodes CASRLGTQYTGELFF.

This clonotype ranks as medium-sized (0.01 to 0.1%). This beta chain represents an off-target read in a library built for alpha chains; its size is of limited meaning. The chain combines TRBV15 with TRBJ2-7; TRBD2 matches 8 bases. Germline V lookup: CDR1 LNHNV, CDR2 YYDKDF (reference sequence). CDR3 size: 16 residues. The V and J ends lost 4 bases and 5 bases, in that order; junction bases with no gene match: 13. CDR3 protein: CATSKEVGRANHEQYF. CDR3 coding DNA: TGTGCCACCAGCAAAGAAGTCGGGAGGGCAAACCACGAGCAGTACTTC.

Within the sample, this clonotype is medium-sized. As an off-target read in a library built for alpha chains, this beta chain has a frequency of little significance. The chain recombines TRBV7-3 with TRBJ2-2; D gene unclear. The germline V gene has CDR1 SGHTA and CDR2 FQGTGA. The CDR3 has 12 amino acids. V dropped 6 bases and J dropped 1 base, with 3 bases sitting between them. The CDR3 spells CASRENTGELFF. The CDR3 nucleotides read TGTGCCAGCAGGGAGAACACCGGGGAGCTGTTTTTT. The full variable domain, rest sourced from reference TRBV7-3 and TRBJ2-2, is GAGVSQTPSNKVTEKGKYVELRCDPISGHTALYWYRQSLGQGPEFLIYFQGTGAADDSGLPNDRFFAVRPEGSVSTLKIQRTERGDSAVYLCASRENTGELFFGEGSRLTVL.

By share of the sample, this clonotype is medium-sized. This beta chain lies outside the target of a library built for alpha chains; its clone size means little. The chain joins TRBV9 to TRBJ2-5, with no clear D. In germline, CDR1 is SGDLS, CDR2 YYNGEE. V dropped 4 bases and J dropped 5 bases, with 12 bases sitting between them. The CDR3 spans 13 residues. The CDR3 nucleotides read TGTGCCAGCAGCTCCCAGCCTTGGGAGACCCAGTACTTC. It codes for CASSSQPWETQYF. Drawing the rest from reference TRBV9 and TRBJ2-5, the complete variable domain is DSGVTQTPKHLITATGQRVTLRCSPRSGDLSVYWYQQSLDQGLQFLIQYYNGEERAKGNILERFSAQQFPDLHSELNLSSLELGDSALYFCASSSQPWETQYFGPGTRLLVL.

This clonotype is categorized as medium-sized. The size of this beta chain means little, since it is a stray read in a library made for alpha chains. This chain links TRBV6-5 with TRBJ1-3; D is unclear. V was shortened by 6 bases and J by 3 bases, with 6 bases between the two germline ends. The CDR3 is 12 amino acids. Germline CDR1 reads MNHEY; CDR2 reads SVGAGI. The CDR3 sequence is CASRNYGNTIYF. The CDR3 DNA reads TGTGCCAGCAGAAACTATGGAAACACCATATATTTT.

This clonotype is judged medium-sized. As an off-target read in a library built for alpha chains, this beta chain has a frequency of little significance. The chain employs TRBV5-5 and TRBJ1-1; D gene unclear. CDR3 length: 13 amino acids. The V end was cut by 2 bases, the J end by 5 bases, with 10 bases between. In germline, CDR1 is SGHKS, CDR2 YYEKEE (reference sequence). CDR3 coding DNA: TGTGCCAGCAGCTTAAGAGCTTTGACTGAAGCTTTCTTT. It is translated as CASSLRALTEAFF.

This clonotype is classed as medium-sized (0.01 to 0.1%). Because this beta chain is a stray read in a library intended to capture alpha chains, its abundance should not be given much weight. DNA of the CDR3: TGTGCCAGCAGCCAAGACTATCTCATTCAAGAGACCCAGTACTTC. Its protein is CASSQDYLIQETQYF. The rearrangement uses TRBV14 and TRBJ2-5; no clear D. The CDR3 runs 15 residues. Trimming cost V 0 bases and J 2 bases, with 10 bases left between them. The germline CDR1 and CDR2 sequences are SGHDN and FVKESK.

This clonotype was seen many times. This beta chain appears as a stray read in a library generated for alpha chains; its size is not informative. The chain joins TRBV20-1 to TRBJ1-5; the match to TRBD1 covers 9 bases. V was pared by 5 bases and J by 4 bases, with 6 bases of the junction left unmatched. This CDR3 is built from 14 residues. Germline V CDR1 and CDR2: DFQATT, SNEGSKA (reference sequence). This CDR3 reads CSASFGTGNQPQHF. The CDR3 DNA follows: TGCAGTGCTTCATTCGGGACAGGGAATCAGCCCCAGCATTTT.

This clonotype has ten or more counts. Little can be read into the size of this beta chain, an off-target read in a library designed for alpha chains. The V call is TRBV2, the J call TRBJ2-1, with D perhaps TRBD1 (5 bases). The CDR3 runs 15 residues. CDR1 is SNHLY, CDR2 FYNNEI, per germline. V shed 0 bases and J shed 5 bases, with 11 bases lying between them. The CDR3 sequence: CASSEALQQDNEQFF. DNA of the CDR3: TGTGCCAGCAGTGAAGCGCTTCAACAGGACAATGAGCAGTTCTTC.

By share, this clonotype counts as medium-sized. A library prepared for alpha chains yielded this beta chain as an off-target read; its size is of little meaning. V and J are TRBV6-5 and TRBJ1-4; TRBD1 matches 9 bases. Germline-derived CDR1 and CDR2 are MNHEY and SVGAGI. J gave up 5 bases and V 5 bases, and 6 bases lay outside the gene matches. The CDR3 length is 15 residues. The DNA of the CDR3 is TGTGCCAGCAGTAGGAAGACAGGGGGGAATGAAAAACTGTTTTTT. Protein sequence: CASSRKTGGNEKLFF.

This clonotype came up many times. A library prepared for alpha chains yielded this beta chain as an off-target read; its size is of little meaning. The chain couples TRBV7-3 to TRBJ2-4; 8 bases fit TRBD2. The germline CDR1 and CDR2 sequences are SGHTA and FQGTGA. The CDR3 sequence is 14 residues long. V was pared by 7 bases and J by 8 bases, with 10 bases of the junction left unmatched. The chain's CDR3 is CASTLAGGVDIQYF. Here the CDR3 DNA reads TGTGCCAGCACCCTGGCGGGAGGAGTAGACATTCAGTACTTC.

To note about this clonotype: Since it is a stray read in a library aimed at alpha chains, this beta chain has a size that is not meaningful. The chain has TRBV29-1 and TRBJ1-3, with D unclear. The V gene's germline CDR1 is SQVTM and CDR2 ANQGSEA. CDR3 length equals 17 residues. The V and J ends lost 4 bases and 0 bases respectively, with 19 bases between them. Here the CDR3 reads CSVGVSHGAVSGNTIYF. The CDR3 bases are TGCAGCGTTGGGGTCTCGCACGGAGCCGTCTCTGGAAACACCATATATTTT.

Remarks on this clonotype: The size of this beta chain means little, since it is a stray read in a library made for alpha chains. The chain joins TRBV25-1 to TRBJ2-7, with D unresolved. The ends were cut back, 7 bases at V and 4 bases at J, with 8 bases in the middle. The length of the CDR3 is 11 residues. Germline loops: CDR1 MGHDK, CDR2 SYGVNS. CDR3 sequence: CASKDAYEQYF. Here the CDR3 DNA reads TGTGCCAGCAAGGACGCGTACGAGCAGTACTTC.

This clonotype is medium-sized in the sample. Found in a library prepared for alpha chains, this beta chain is an off-target read, and its abundance has little meaning. The chain joins TRBV11-1 to TRBJ1-2; D is ambiguous. CDR3 length equals 17 residues. V was cut by 1 base and J by 7 bases, with 22 bases left in between. Per the germline V gene, CDR1 is SGHAT and CDR2 is FQDESV (reference sequence). CDR3 protein: CASSLGGKGHISSGYTF. As DNA, the CDR3 is TGTGCCAGCAGCTTAGGGGGAAAGGGCCACATATCTAGTGGCTACACCTTC.

This clonotype came up many times. This beta chain appears as a stray read in a library generated for alpha chains; its size is not informative. The V gene is TRBV5-1, the J gene TRBJ2-1; 7 bases align to TRBD1. V lost 3 bases, J lost 8 bases, and 8 bases stayed unmatched. The CDR3 totals 14 residues. Germline CDR1 SGHRS, CDR2 YFSETQ. The CDR3 reads CASSSGGWGHEQFF. The CDR3 DNA reads TGCGCCAGCAGCTCAGGGGGTTGGGGGCATGAGCAGTTCTTC. The full variable domain, rest sourced from reference TRBV5-1 and TRBJ2-1, is KAGVTQTPRYLIKTRGQQVTLSCSPISGHRSVSWYQQTPGQGLQFLFEYFSETQRNKGNFPGRFSGRQFSNSRSEMNVSTLELGDSALYLCASSSGGWGHEQFFGPGTRLTVL.